The text below deals with one T cell receptor beta chain. Donors were systemically healthy Caucasian individuals from Russia aged roughly 6 to 100 years. Extraction of total RNA produced a minimum of 5 micrograms from each sample. These data are taken from a study of blood T cells in healthy people across ages. For the second PCR, which ran for about 7 to 11 cycles, a sample-barcoded 5' primer and a J-beta primer mix were used. TCRdb re-derived calls from the 5' RACE reads in MiXCR, one entry per CDR3 protein. The sample lists some 940,000 distinct CDR3 sequences; roughly 29% were seen once. Trimming left V 5 bases short and J 4 bases short, with 10 bases between. Germline CDR1 is SEHNR and CDR2 is FQNEAQ (reference sequence). The CDR3 is 13 residues long. This sample was also put to use in a study of T cells of mothers and their children.

The clonotype was recovered from a middle-aged woman in good health. The sample consisted of blood. J is TRBJ2-3 and V is TRBV7-9, with D possibly being TRBD2 (6 bases). CDR3 DNA: TGTGCCAGCAGCCGCCGGGGGTCAGATACGCAGTATTTT. As protein: CASSRRGSDTQYF.